Each of the 10 T cell receptor beta chains below was sequenced from the same sample in a study of control samples from healthy donors and cancer patients. TCRdb keeps only in-frame clones here, not all; method: immunoSEQ multiplex PCR. The table lists some 130,000 clones, approximately 92% of them singletons. Sequencing input: blood. Receptor source: a woman between 50 and 59 years old in good health.

This clone was seen once. The chain uses TRBV5-1 and TRBJ1-2; D not resolved. CDR1 SGHRS and CDR2 YFSETQ come from the germline V gene. CDR3 length: 14 amino acids. The V end lost 4 bases, the J end lost 2 bases, and 12 bases lay between the germline ends. CDR3 nucleotide sequence: TGCGCCAGCAGCCCGGCCCCGGGGAACTATGGCTACACCTTC. This encodes CASSPAPGNYGYTF.

The chain combines TRBV6-5 with TRBJ1-5; 9 bases line up with TRBD1. The CDR3 is 15 amino acids. With 6 bases clipped from V and 6 bases from J, the junction kept 9 bases outside the gene matches. From germline, CDR1 is MNHEY and CDR2 SVGAGI. The CDR3 sequence is CASRGTGSSFQPQHF. The CDR3 nucleotides are TGTGCCAGCAGGGGGACAGGGAGCTCGTTTCAGCCCCAGCATTTT.

The CDR3 sequence is CASSQSGGSGAETQYF. CDR3 nucleotide sequence: TGTGCCAGCAGCCAATCTGGGGGGAGCGGGGCCGAGACCCAGTACTTC. The chain employs TRBV3-1 (or the pseudogene TRBV3-2) and TRBJ2-5, with TRBD2 identical over 7 bases. Germline V gene data show CDR1 as LGHDT and CDR2 as YNNKEL (reference sequence). V was pared by 2 bases and J by 5 bases, with 11 bases of the junction left unmatched. The CDR3 has 16 residues.

A single count supports this clone. The genes are TRBV5-1 and TRBJ2-7, with D hard to call. Germline loops: CDR1 SGHRS, CDR2 YFSETQ. V gave up 4 bases and J gave up 4 bases, with 21 bases separating them. The CDR3 is 16 residues long. CDR3 sequence reads: CASSPNTGSTYYEQYF. The CDR3 DNA is TGCGCCAGCAGCCCGAATACCGGGTCTACCTATTACGAGCAGTACTTC.

This chain uses TRBV11-1 with TRBJ2-3; D is unresolved. This CDR3 has 12 residues. V lost 2 bases to trimming and J lost 6 bases, with 6 bases between them. Germline CDR1 SGHAT, CDR2 FQDESV (reference sequence). The CDR3 spells CASSLSRDTQYF. CDR3 nucleotides: TGTGCCAGCAGCTTAAGCAGGGATACGCAGTATTTT.

The chain couples TRBV5-6 to TRBJ1-4; a possible D gene is TRBD1 (5 bases). Germline V gene lookup returns CDR1 SGHDT and CDR2 YYEEEE. V gave up 4 bases and J gave up 0 bases, with 16 bases separating them. CDR3 length: 17 residues. CDR3 residues: CASSGGTAASTNEKLFF. The CDR3 coding sequence is TGTGCCAGCAGCGGTGGGACGGCGGCCTCAACTAATGAAAAACTGTTTTTT.

This chain links TRBV29-1 with TRBJ1-1, with D possibly matching TRBD1 (6 bases). Trimming removed 1 base from V and 7 bases from J, with 16 bases in between. The germline V gene encodes CDR1 SQVTM and CDR2 ANQGSEA. There are 14 residues in the CDR3. The CDR3 DNA follows: TGCAGCGTTGAAGTTCCAACAGGGTACAGTGAAGCTTTCTTT. Protein product: CSVEVPTGYSEAFF.

The chain joins TRBV27 to TRBJ2-4; D uncertain. Germline values: CDR1 MNHEY, CDR2 SMNVEV (reference sequence). The CDR3 runs 15 residues. V was shortened by 5 bases and J by 0 bases, with 11 bases between the two germline ends. The CDR3 sequence: CASSPGQLAKNIQYF. In DNA form, the CDR3 reads TGTGCCAGCAGTCCTGGGCAGTTAGCCAAAAACATTCAGTACTTC.

This clone was detected only a few times. V is TRBV27 and J is TRBJ2-1; unclear D gene. The germline gives CDR1 MNHEY, CDR2 SMNVEV (reference sequence). The CDR3 loop spans 11 amino acids. V dropped 3 bases and J dropped 3 bases, with 0 bases sitting between them. As DNA, the CDR3 is TGTGCCAGCAGTTTCTACAATGAGCAGTTCTTC. Translating it yields CASSFYNEQFF.

V and J are TRBV11-2 and TRBJ1-2; D might be TRBD1 (6 bases). The CDR3 contains 14 residues. Germline V gene data show CDR1 as SGHAT and CDR2 as FQNNGV. Trimming removed 1 base at V and 0 bases at J, with 6 bases between. CDR3 DNA sequence: TGTGCCAGCAGCTTAGGGACAGCTAACTATGGCTACACCTTC. Protein sequence: CASSLGTANYGYTF. Based on the CDR3 plus reference TRBV11-2 and TRBJ1-2, the full variable domain is EAGVAQSPRYKIIEKRQSVAFWCNPISGHATLYWYQQILGQGPKLLIQFQNNGVVDDSQLPKDRFSAERLKGVDSTLKIQPAKLEDSAVYLCASSLGTANYGYTFGSGTRLTVV.